One and the same sample provided the 29 T cell receptor beta chains below, sequenced in a study of T-cell reconstitution after alpha-beta-depleted transplantation in children. Using unique molecular identifiers, the investigators prepared the TCRbeta library. Each CDR3 protein gets one entry after TCRdb re-called the PCR reads with MiXCR. The sample has 170,000 or so distinct CDR3 sequences; roughly 6.8% are singletons. Sequenced material: PBMCs from the stem cell graft donor, taken from the stem cell graft. All receptors come from a human donor who donated a stem cell graft to a child with Wiskott-Aldrich syndrome.

This clonotype appeared many times. CDR3 in amino acids: CSVPLAGTGRANYGYTF. DNA for the CDR3: TGCAGCGTTCCCTTGGCCGGGACAGGAAGAGCTAACTATGGCTACACCTTC. The chain joins TRBV29-1 to TRBJ1-2; 8 bases align to TRBD1. Per the germline V gene, CDR1 is SQVTM and CDR2 is ANQGSEA. V was clipped by 5 bases and J by 0 bases; unmatched bases: 14. This CDR3 spans 17 amino acids.

The chain joins TRBV18 to TRBJ2-3; 8 bases match TRBD2. With 6 bases clipped from V and 0 bases from J, the junction kept 8 bases outside the gene matches. This CDR3 has 16 amino acids. Looked up from germline, CDR1 is KGHSH and CDR2 is LQKENI. CDR3 DNA: TGTGCCAGCTCCCCGACTAGCGTAACTAGCACAGATACGCAGTATTTT. This sequence encodes CASSPTSVTSTDTQYF.

This clonotype came up a few times. The chain links TRBV30 to TRBJ1-1; 7 nucleotides align to TRBD1. J gave up 3 bases and V 3 bases, and 13 bases lay outside the gene matches. Germline loops: CDR1 GTSNPN, CDR2 SVGIG (reference sequence). The CDR3 extends over 16 amino acids. CDR3 nucleotides: TGTGCCTGGAGCCCGGTGGGAGACAGGGTAGACACTGAAGCTTTCTTT. Translating gives CAWSPVGDRVDTEAFF.

This clonotype was picked up a small number of times. The chain combines TRBV3-1 with TRBJ2-1; D is unresolved. The CDR3 covers 16 residues. Germline CDR1 and CDR2: LGHDT and YNNKEL (reference sequence). With 4 bases removed from V and 7 bases from J, the gap between germline ends came to 20 bases. For the CDR3, the DNA is TGTGCCAGCAGCCCTGGGCTCCCGGGCGGTGGGAATGAGCAGTTCTTC. Encoded protein: CASSPGLPGGGNEQFF.

V and J are TRBV7-9 and TRBJ2-3, with D possibly being TRBD1 (6 bases). Per germline, CDR1 SEHNR and CDR2 FQNEAQ (reference sequence). Trimming stripped 3 bases from V and 1 base from J, with 17 bases between. This CDR3 comprises 17 residues. The CDR3 protein is CASSFGEPRGRTDTQYF. The CDR3 DNA reads as TGTGCCAGCAGCTTCGGTGAACCCAGGGGACGCACAGATACGCAGTATTTT.

This clonotype was seen many times. The chain is built from TRBV9 and TRBJ1-1; D gene unclear. V shed 2 bases and J shed 1 base, with 6 bases lying between them. CDR3 size: 13 residues. Germline V gene data show CDR1 as SGDLS and CDR2 as YYNGEE. In DNA, the CDR3 is TGTGCCAGCAGCGTCAAGGGGAACACTGAAGCTTTCTTT. Its protein is CASSVKGNTEAFF.

This clonotype was recorded a few times. The chain employs TRBV20-1 and TRBJ2-2; weak D call: TRBD2 (6 bases). Trimming left V 0 bases short and J 0 bases short, with 14 bases between. Germline CDR1 is DFQATT and CDR2 is SNEGSKA (reference sequence). The CDR3 has 17 residues. In nucleotides, the CDR3 is TGCAGTGCTAGAGATTTAGCGGCGGGTGCGAACACCGGGGAGCTGTTTTTT. The encoded protein is CSARDLAAGANTGELFF.

This clonotype was observed at least ten times. This rearrangement joins TRBV7-2 to TRBJ2-3, with TRBD2 matching over 14 bases. CDR1 is SGHTA, CDR2 FQGNSA, per germline. The CDR3 covers 16 residues. V lost 3 bases and J lost 4; bases outside the gene matches: 3. CDR3 sequence reads: CASSFRTSGGPDTQYF. The CDR3 DNA is TGTGCCAGCAGCTTCCGGACTAGCGGGGGGCCAGATACGCAGTATTTT.

This clonotype was detected only a few times. The chain has TRBV5-1 and TRBJ2-5, with D perhaps TRBD1 (6 bases). The germline V and J ends were trimmed by 0 bases and 2 bases, with 32 bases remaining between them. The germline V gene has CDR1 SGHRS and CDR2 YFSETQ. The CDR3 extends over 22 amino acids. This CDR3 is CASSLDQGRFVLTSSNQETQYF. The DNA of the CDR3 is TGCGCCAGCAGCTTGGACCAGGGGCGCTTTGTACTAACGTCTTCTAATCAAGAGACCCAGTACTTC.

This clonotype showed up many times. The chain combines TRBV12-3 or TRBV12-4 with TRBJ2-1, with 8 nucleotides matching TRBD1. The CDR3 sequence is 15 residues long. The V segment lost 1 base and the J segment 7 bases; nucleotides outside the gene matches: 6. For the CDR3, the DNA is TGTGCCAGCAGTTTAGGGCAGGGGGCAGGGAATGAGCAGTTCTTC. Protein sequence: CASSLGQGAGNEQFF.

This clonotype was observed at least ten times. The rearrangement links TRBV20-1 to TRBJ1-5, with TRBD1 identical over 8 bases. This CDR3 has 15 amino acids. V lost 0 bases to trimming and J lost 4 bases; unmatched junction nucleotides: 5. The germline gives CDR1 DFQATT, CDR2 SNEGSKA (reference sequence). This CDR3 is CSARDGDRLNQPQHF. CDR3 nucleotide sequence: TGCAGTGCTAGAGATGGGGACAGGCTTAATCAGCCCCAGCATTTT.

The sample holds many counts of this clonotype. This rearrangement joins TRBV27 to TRBJ2-1; D not certain. Germline CDR1 MNHEY, CDR2 SMNVEV (reference sequence). V was trimmed by 8 bases and J by 10 bases, leaving 9 bases between them. The CDR3 totals 10 residues. The CDR3 DNA reads TGTGCCAGCGGCCGATCGGAGCAGTTCTTC. Residues: CASGRSEQFF.

The chain couples TRBV12-3 or TRBV12-4 to TRBJ2-7; possibly TRBD1 for D (6 bases). Trimming took 6 bases from V and 6 from J, leaving 12 bases between them. This CDR3 has 12 residues. In DNA form, the CDR3 reads TGTGCCAGCAGCTGGGGGCCAGGCGAGCAGTACTTC. This codes for CASSWGPGEQYF.

In this sample, this clonotype turned up many times. The rearrangement uses TRBV7-9 and TRBJ1-5; D is uncertain. CDR1 SEHNR and CDR2 FQNEAQ come from the germline V gene (reference sequence). CDR3 size: 15 residues. The V and J ends lost 1 base and 3 bases respectively, with 10 bases between them. The chain's CDR3 is CASSLGSGDNQPQHF. In nucleotides, the CDR3 is TGTGCCAGCAGCTTAGGGTCAGGAGACAATCAGCCCCAGCATTTT.

This clonotype has at least ten counts. This sequence joins TRBV7-2 and TRBJ2-7; 10 nucleotides match TRBD2. The CDR3 contains 15 residues. The germline V gene encodes CDR1 SGHTA and CDR2 FQGNSA. V lost 5 bases, J lost 5 bases, and 9 bases stayed unmatched. The chain's CDR3 is CASSDPSGSINEQYF. The CDR3 nucleotides read TGTGCCAGCAGCGACCCTAGCGGGAGTATCAACGAGCAGTACTTC. Variable domain in full (rest from reference TRBV7-2 and TRBJ2-7): GAGVSQSPSNKVTEKGKDVELRCDPISGHTALYWYRQSLGQGLEFLIYFQGNSAPDKSGLPSDRFSAERTGGSVSTLTIQRTQQEDSAVYLCASSDPSGSINEQYFGPGTRLTVT.

This clonotype was counted ten times or more. V and J are TRBV6-2 or TRBV6-3 and TRBJ1-2; TRBD1 is a possible D gene (6 bases). V lost 0 bases and J 6 bases, leaving 14 bases between the germline ends. The CDR3 length is 15 residues. CDR1 is MNHEY, CDR2 SVGEGT, per germline. CDR3 nucleotide sequence: TGTGCCAGCAGTTACTCGAAGACAGGACGAGATGGCTACACCTTC. This encodes CASSYSKTGRDGYTF.

This clonotype was counted at least ten times. The chain has TRBV12-3 or TRBV12-4 and TRBJ1-5; D is undetermined. The CDR3 runs to 12 residues. Between the trimmed V and J ends, which lost 6 bases and 4 bases, there was a span of 7 bases. Here the CDR3 DNA reads TGTGCCAGCAGGGGGATGAATCAGCCCCAGCATTTT. Translating gives CASRGMNQPQHF.

This chain uses TRBV6-4 with TRBJ1-5; D not resolved. Trimming cost V 5 bases and J 5 bases, with 13 bases left between them. CDR1 and CDR2 (germline): MRHNA, SNTAGT. This CDR3 has 14 residues. The CDR3 sequence: CASSTAAGDQPQHF. The DNA of the CDR3 is TGTGCCAGCAGTACCGCGGCGGGCGATCAGCCCCAGCATTTT.

This clonotype appeared many times. The V and J genes are TRBV12-3 or TRBV12-4 and TRBJ1-1; no clear D. V lost 5 bases and J lost 1, with 11 bases in between. The CDR3 loop spans 14 amino acids. CDR3 sequence (DNA): TGTGCCAGCAGTCTCCTTACGGGGAACACTGAAGCTTTCTTT. The encoded protein is CASSLLTGNTEAFF.

This clonotype was seen many times. This chain uses TRBV4-2 with TRBJ2-3; no firm D call. V gave up 1 base and J gave up 0 bases, with 14 bases separating them. Per the germline V gene, CDR1 is LGHNA and CDR2 is YNFKEQ. The CDR3 loop spans 17 amino acids. Here the CDR3 reads CASSQVSSTESTDTQYF. CDR3 sequence (DNA): TGTGCCAGCAGCCAAGTTTCGAGCACGGAAAGCACAGATACGCAGTATTTT.

This clonotype was seen repeatedly, ten times or more. V and J are TRBV5-1 and TRBJ2-1; no clear D gene. The V end was cut by 2 bases, the J end by 5 bases, with 14 bases between. The CDR3 runs 15 residues. Germline V gene sequence: CDR1 SGHRS, CDR2 YFSETQ. The CDR3 region is CASSLPGRYHNEQFF. CDR3 DNA: TGCGCCAGCAGCTTACCGGGCAGATATCACAATGAGCAGTTCTTC. Drawing the rest from reference TRBV5-1 and TRBJ2-1, the complete variable domain is KAGVTQTPRYLIKTRGQQVTLSCSPISGHRSVSWYQQTPGQGLQFLFEYFSETQRNKGNFPGRFSGRQFSNSRSEMNVSTLELGDSALYLCASSLPGRYHNEQFFGPGTRLTVL.

This clonotype was counted only a few times. The chain couples TRBV19 to TRBJ2-5; 9 bases map to TRBD1. Germline CDR1 is LNHDA and CDR2 is SQIVND (reference sequence). The CDR3 is made up of 15 amino acids. V was pared by 8 bases and J by 5 bases, with 12 bases of the junction left unmatched. CDR3 protein: CASSSSQGARETQYF. In nucleotides, the CDR3 is TGTGCCAGTTCATCCTCACAGGGGGCTAGGGAGACCCAGTACTTC.

This clonotype appeared many times. The rearrangement links TRBV12-3 or TRBV12-4 to TRBJ2-3; 9 bases map to TRBD2. The CDR3 contains 16 residues. Germline trimming cut 1 base from V and 2 bases from J; bases unmatched to any gene: 4. The CDR3 loop is CASSLEKRGATDTQYF. The CDR3 nucleotides are TGTGCCAGCAGTTTAGAAAAGCGGGGGGCCACAGATACGCAGTATTTT.

The chain recombines TRBV29-1 with TRBJ1-2, with 8 nucleotides matching TRBD1. In germline, CDR1 is SQVTM, CDR2 ANQGSEA. J gave up 2 bases and V 6 bases, and 14 bases lay outside the gene matches. The CDR3 has 16 residues. CDR3 in DNA: TGCAGCGTCCCCGGACAGGGTCGGATAAAAAACTATGGCTACACCTTC. Translated: CSVPGQGRIKNYGYTF.

There are many counts of this clonotype. The V and J genes are TRBV3-1 and TRBJ1-1, with D perhaps TRBD1 (5 bases). The CDR3 covers 17 residues. The V gene's germline CDR1 is LGHDT and CDR2 YNNKEL (reference sequence). Trimming took 6 bases from V and 4 from J, leaving 24 bases between them. CDR3 nucleotide sequence: TGTGCCAGCAGTCCTAGTAGGTGGAACAGGATTGGCACTGAAGCTTTCTTT. Translation: CASSPSRWNRIGTEAFF.

V is TRBV30 and J is TRBJ1-4; no reliable D call. The CDR3 sequence is 11 residues long. The germline CDR1 and CDR2 sequences are GTSNPN and SVGIG (reference sequence). V lost 0 bases and J 8 bases, leaving 4 bases between the germline ends. The chain's CDR3 is CAWSVREKLFF. In DNA form, the CDR3 reads TGTGCCTGGAGTGTGAGGGAAAAACTGTTTTTT.

This clonotype was observed many times. V is TRBV20-1 and J is TRBJ2-2, with no clear D. The CDR3 length is 14 residues. From germline, CDR1 is DFQATT and CDR2 SNEGSKA (reference sequence). V was trimmed by 5 bases and J by 2 bases, leaving 12 bases between them. The CDR3, as DNA: TGCAGTGCTGGTACAAGGGTAAACACCGGGGAGCTGTTTTTT. This encodes CSAGTRVNTGELFF.

This clonotype was counted at least ten times. The chain carries TRBV10-3 and TRBJ2-3, with D uncertain. Trimming took 0 bases from V and 8 from J, leaving 9 bases between them. Germline assignment: CDR1 ENHRY and CDR2 SYGVKD. The length of the CDR3 is 13 residues. The CDR3 DNA reads as TGTGCCATCAGTGAGTCGATGGGGTCTACGCAGTATTTT. It is translated as CAISESMGSTQYF.

CDR3 DNA sequence: TGTGCCAGCAGCTTAGGGGCGGGAGGTCCCTACAATGAGCAGTTCTTC. Translating it yields CASSLGAGGPYNEQFF. The chain joins TRBV11-2 to TRBJ2-1, with 8 bases matching TRBD2. The CDR3 is 16 amino acids. CDR1 SGHAT and CDR2 FQNNGV come from the germline V gene. V dropped 1 base and J dropped 2; count of bases not matched to a gene: 4.